This record looks at one T cell receptor (beta chain) sequence and its context. The naive CD8 fraction comprised CD45RO-negative cells positively selected for CCR7 and excluded terminally differentiated effector memory CD45RA+ cells. These data belong to a study of shared clonotypes between healthy human individuals. V shed 5 bases and J 3 bases; nucleotides not matched to a gene: 13. This CDR3 is 18 amino acids long. From germline, CDR1 is SGHVS and CDR2 FQNEAQ. Profiled with immunoSEQ multiplex PCR; TCRdb holds only in-frame clones, not every one. The profile covers about 590,000 clones, with just under 97% appearing a single time and 0.09% to 0.13% taken by the ten largest.

The J gene is TRBJ2-3, the V gene TRBV7-8, with 11 bases lining up with TRBD1. This TCR derives from a woman aged 25 to 45 in good health. Specimen: naive CD8+ T cells sorted from blood. CDR3 nucleotides: TGTGCCAGCAGCCACCCTATTTCGGGGACAGGGGGAACAGATACGCAGTATTTT. Translation: CASSHPISGTGGTDTQYF. The variable domain in full, with the rest retrieved from reference TRBV7-8 and TRBJ2-3, is GAGVSQSPRYKVAKRGQDVALRCDPISGHVSLFWYQQALGQGPEFLTYFQNEAQLDKSGLPSDRFFAERPEGSVSTLKIQRTQQEDSAVYLCASSHPISGTGGTDTQYFGPGTRLTVL.